This entry features one TCR beta chain sequence. J was trimmed by 4 bases and V by 6 bases; bases with no gene match: 5. From germline, CDR1 is MNHEY and CDR2 SVGAGI. The CDR3 runs to 15 residues. The assay was immunoSEQ multiplex PCR, and TCRdb's table has in-frame clones only and misses some. The data show 110,000 or so clones, roughly four fifths seen once. The record originates from a study of control samples from healthy donors and cancer patients. This TCR derives from a young man in good health. The sample taken for sequencing was blood. The chain has TRBV6-5 and TRBJ1-5; 11 bases agree with TRBD1. The CDR3 spells CASSLGDRGNQPQHF. CDR3 in DNA: TGTGCCAGCAGCCTAGGGGACAGGGGGAATCAGCCCCAGCATTTT.